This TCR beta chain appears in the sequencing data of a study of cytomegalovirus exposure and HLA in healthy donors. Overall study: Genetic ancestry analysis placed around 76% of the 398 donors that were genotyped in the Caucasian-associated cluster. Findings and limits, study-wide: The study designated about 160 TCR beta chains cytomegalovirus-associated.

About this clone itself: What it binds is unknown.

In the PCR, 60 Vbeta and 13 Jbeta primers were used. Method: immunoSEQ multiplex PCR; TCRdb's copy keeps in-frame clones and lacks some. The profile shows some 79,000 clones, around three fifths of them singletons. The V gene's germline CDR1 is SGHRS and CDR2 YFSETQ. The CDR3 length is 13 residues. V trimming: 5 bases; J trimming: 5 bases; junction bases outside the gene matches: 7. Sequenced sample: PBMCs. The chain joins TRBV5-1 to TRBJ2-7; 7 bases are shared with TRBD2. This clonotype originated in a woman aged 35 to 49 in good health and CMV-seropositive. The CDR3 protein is CASSPRGSNEQYF. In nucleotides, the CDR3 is TGCGCCAGCAGTCCGCGGGGGTCGAACGAGCAGTACTTC.